This T cell receptor beta chain was recovered during a study of blood T cell repertoires in COVID-19. Trimming shortened V by 4 bases and J by 8 bases, and 19 bases separated the two germline ends. This CDR3 is 15 amino acids long. Germline V gene data show CDR1 as SNHLY and CDR2 as FYNNEI. Assay: immunoSEQ multiplex PCR; the TCRdb copy retains only in-frame clones and omits some. Of about 48,000 clones listed, 85% to 90% were seen once; the top ten hold approximately 5.6%. The V and J genes are TRBV2 and TRBJ2-3; D possibly corresponds to TRBD2 (6 bases). The sequenced sample was peripheral blood. This TCR derives from a woman aged 55 to 70 with acute or convalescent COVID-19. CDR3 DNA: TGTGCCAGCAGTGCTCGGGCGGGGCGGGGAGGTACGCAGTATTTT. Protein: CASSARAGRGGTQYF.